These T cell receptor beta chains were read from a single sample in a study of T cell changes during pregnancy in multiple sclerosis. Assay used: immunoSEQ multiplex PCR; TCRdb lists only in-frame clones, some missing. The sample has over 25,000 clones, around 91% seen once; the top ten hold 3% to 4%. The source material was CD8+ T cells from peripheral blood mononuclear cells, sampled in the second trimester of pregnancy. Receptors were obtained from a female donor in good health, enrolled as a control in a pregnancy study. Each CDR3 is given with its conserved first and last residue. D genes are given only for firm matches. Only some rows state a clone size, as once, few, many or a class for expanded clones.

DNA: TGTGCCAGCAGCAAACTATGCGACAGGGGGCGAAATGGCTACACCTTC
CDR3: CASSKLCDRGRNGYTF
size: -
V: TRBV21-1
D: -
J: TRBJ1-2

DNA: TGCGCCAGCAGCTTGCTTTCCCCTTTAGCGGGGGGGTCCTACGAGCAGTACTTC
CDR3: CASSLLSPLAGGSYEQYF
size: -
V: TRBV5-1
D: TRBD2
J: TRBJ2-7

DNA: TGTGCCAGCAGCTGGGGGGAGCCCTACAATGAGCAGTTCTTC
CDR3: CASSWGEPYNEQFF
size: -
V: TRBV2
D: -
J: TRBJ2-1

DNA: TGTGCCAGCAGCTGTGACTTGGAAACCACAGATACGCAGTATTTT
CDR3: CASSCDLETTDTQYF
size: -
V: TRBV7-8
D: -
J: TRBJ2-3

DNA: TGTGCCAGCGGAAGGGGGGGGAACACCGGGGAGCTGTTTTTT
CDR3: CASGRGGNTGELFF
size: -
V: TRBV27
D: -
J: TRBJ2-2

DNA: TGCGCCAGCAGTGATTCAGGGGCCAGTTATCAGCCCCAGCATTTT
CDR3: CASSDSGASYQPQHF
size: -
V: TRBV10-2
D: -
J: TRBJ1-5

DNA: TGTGCCAGCAGTGCCGACAGGACCAACTCCTACGAGCAGTACTTC
CDR3: CASSADRTNSYEQYF
size: -
V: TRBV6-1
D: -
J: TRBJ2-7

DNA: TGCGCCAGCAGCCTTAGCGGAGGAGGGACAGATACGCAGTATTTT
CDR3: CASSLSGGGTDTQYF
size: once
V: TRBV4-1
D: -
J: TRBJ2-3

DNA: TGTGCCAGCAGCCCCCCAGGGGTTGCTGGAAACACCATATATTTT
CDR3: CASSPPGVAGNTIYF
size: -
V: TRBV11-2
D: -
J: TRBJ1-3

DNA: TGTGCCAGTAGCCCAACAGGGACTGGAAACACCATATATTTT
CDR3: CASSPTGTGNTIYF
size: -
V: TRBV19
D: -
J: TRBJ1-3

DNA: TGTGCCAGCAGTTCCGGGAGAGGGCTCCGGCCCCAGCATTTT
CDR3: CASSSGRGLRPQHF
size: -
V: TRBV6-5
D: -
J: TRBJ1-5

DNA: TGTGCCAGCATCCAGGGGGACCCAGGCGGCGGCTACACCTTC
CDR3: CASIQGDPGGGYTF
size: -
V: TRBV6-6
D: TRBD1
J: TRBJ1-2

DNA: TGTGCCAGCAGTTTATACTCCCCCCTGTTATACGAGCAGTACTTC
CDR3: CASSLYSPLLYEQYF
size: -
V: TRBV27
D: -
J: TRBJ2-7

DNA: TGTGCCAGCAGTTTCAGTTATAGGGGGAATGAAAAACTGTTTTTT
CDR3: CASSFSYRGNEKLFF
size: -
V: TRBV27
D: -
J: TRBJ1-4

DNA: TGCGCCAGCAGCTCCCAAACCAGCGGGGGTGGCACAGATACGCAGTATTTT
CDR3: CASSSQTSGGGTDTQYF
size: -
V: TRBV4-3
D: TRBD2
J: TRBJ2-3

DNA: TGTGCCAGCAGCGTAGGAACCGCCGGCGGGGCAGATACGCAGTATTTT
CDR3: CASSVGTAGGADTQYF
size: once
V: TRBV9
D: -
J: TRBJ2-3

DNA: TGTGCCAGCAGCGCTAGCGGGGGGAATCAAGAGACCCAGTACTTC
CDR3: CASSASGGNQETQYF
size: once
V: TRBV9
D: TRBD2
J: TRBJ2-5

DNA: TGTGCCAGCAGCCGGGACAGTACCTACGAGCAGTACTTC
CDR3: CASSRDSTYEQYF
size: -
V: TRBV27
D: TRBD1
J: TRBJ2-7

DNA: TGTGCCAGCAGCCAAGAGTATAGCGGGGAGCTGTTTTTT
CDR3: CASSQEYSGELFF
size: -
V: TRBV7-9
D: -
J: TRBJ2-2

DNA: TGTGCCAGCAGCTACGACTCCAGCTCCTACAATGAGCAGTTCTTC
CDR3: CASSYDSSSYNEQFF
size: once
V: TRBV7-9
D: -
J: TRBJ2-1

DNA: TGTGCCAGCAGCTTTACCCGTCAGGGGTCCACCGGGGAGCTGTTTTTT
CDR3: CASSFTRQGSTGELFF
size: -
V: TRBV13
D: -
J: TRBJ2-2

DNA: TGCGCCAGCAGCCAAGAGGCGGGCTATGGCTACACCTTC
CDR3: CASSQEAGYGYTF
size: -
V: TRBV4-1
D: -
J: TRBJ1-2

DNA: TGTGCCATCAGTGAATCGGGAGGGGGGTTTTCCTACGAGCAGTACTTC
CDR3: CAISESGGGFSYEQYF
size: -
V: TRBV10-3
D: TRBD2
J: TRBJ2-7

DNA: TGTGCCAGCAGTGACAGGGATACTAATGAAAAACTGTTTTTT
CDR3: CASSDRDTNEKLFF
size: -
V: TRBV27
D: TRBD1
J: TRBJ1-4

DNA: TGTGCCAGCAGCTTCCCCCTAGGGGAGGTTCCGAACACCGGGGAGCTGTTTTTT
CDR3: CASSFPLGEVPNTGELFF
size: -
V: TRBV7-2
D: -
J: TRBJ2-2

DNA: TGTGCCAGCAGCTTAGGGGGACAGGGGTCTGGCTACACCTTC
CDR3: CASSLGGQGSGYTF
size: -
V: TRBV7-3
D: TRBD1
J: TRBJ1-2

DNA: TGCAGCGTTGAAGGGCCTTCTAGCTATGGCTACACCTTC
CDR3: CSVEGPSSYGYTF
size: -
V: TRBV29-1
D: -
J: TRBJ1-2

DNA: TGTGCCAGCAGCTTATACCCCGCAGGCAACGGCGCGCGGGAGCTGTTTTTT
CDR3: CASSLYPAGNGARELFF
size: -
V: TRBV7-3
D: -
J: TRBJ2-2

DNA: TGTGCCAGTGGACAGGGGATTAATTCACCCCTCCACTTT
CDR3: CASGQGINSPLHF
size: -
V: TRBV7-9
D: TRBD1
J: TRBJ1-6

DNA: TGTGCCAGCAGCGTAGCGGGGGGGCCCGATGAGCAGTTCTTC
CDR3: CASSVAGGPDEQFF
size: once
V: TRBV7-9
D: TRBD2
J: TRBJ2-1

DNA: TGTGCCAGCAGCCCACAGGGACAGCAAGCTTTCTTT
CDR3: CASSPQGQQAFF
size: -
V: TRBV5-6
D: TRBD1
J: TRBJ1-1

DNA: TGCGCCAGCAGCATAGACAGGACGTACTATGGCTACACCTTC
CDR3: CASSIDRTYYGYTF
size: -
V: TRBV4-1
D: -
J: TRBJ1-2

DNA: TGTGCCAGCAGCTCGCCGACCGGGACAGGGGATGGCTACACCTTC
CDR3: CASSSPTGTGDGYTF
size: -
V: TRBV7-9
D: TRBD1
J: TRBJ1-2

DNA: TGTGCCAGCAGCGTAGGGACTTCGGGGAACACCGGGGAGCTGTTTTTT
CDR3: CASSVGTSGNTGELFF
size: -
V: TRBV9
D: -
J: TRBJ2-2

DNA: TGTGCCAGTAACTACCTAAACAGGGGCTGGATGAACACTGAAGCTTTCTTT
CDR3: CASNYLNRGWMNTEAFF
size: -
V: TRBV19
D: TRBD1
J: TRBJ1-1

DNA: TGCGCCAGCAGCCAAGATACCGGCTCTGGAAACACCATATATTTT
CDR3: CASSQDTGSGNTIYF
size: -
V: TRBV4-3
D: -
J: TRBJ1-3

DNA: TGTGCCAGCAGCTCCGGGACAGCCACAGATACGCAGTATTTT
CDR3: CASSSGTATDTQYF
size: -
V: TRBV7-2
D: TRBD1
J: TRBJ2-3

DNA: TGTGCCAGCAGCCGCCTAAACACTGAAGCTTTCTTT
CDR3: CASSRLNTEAFF
size: -
V: TRBV6-5
D: -
J: TRBJ1-1

DNA: TGTGCCAGCAGCTCGGACGGGGTATACACCGGGGAGCTGTTTTTT
CDR3: CASSSDGVYTGELFF
size: -
V: TRBV7-9
D: -
J: TRBJ2-2

DNA: TGTGCCAGCAGCTGGACGGGACAGGGGATCAACGAGCAGTACTTC
CDR3: CASSWTGQGINEQYF
size: -
V: TRBV7-8
D: TRBD1
J: TRBJ2-7

DNA: TGTGCCAGCAGTTTAAGAGGGATAGGCAATCAGCCCCAGCATTTT
CDR3: CASSLRGIGNQPQHF
size: -
V: TRBV27
D: -
J: TRBJ1-5

DNA: TGTGCCAGCAGCGGGGACCAGGGGGCGTTCGGGGAGCTGTTTTTT
CDR3: CASSGDQGAFGELFF
size: -
V: TRBV11-3
D: TRBD1
J: TRBJ2-2

DNA: TGTGCCAGCAGGGACCGGACTGGCTCCTACGAGCAGTACTTC
CDR3: CASRDRTGSYEQYF
size: once
V: TRBV27
D: -
J: TRBJ2-7

DNA: TGCGCCAGCACCCCAGGGACTGAAGCTTTCTTT
CDR3: CASTPGTEAFF
size: -
V: TRBV10-2
D: -
J: TRBJ1-1

DNA: TGTGCCAGCAGTCCGACAGGGGTTTTCACTGAAGCTTTCTTT
CDR3: CASSPTGVFTEAFF
size: -
V: TRBV6-5
D: TRBD1
J: TRBJ1-1

DNA: TGTGCCAGCAGCCCCCTAGGGGGGGGGCTCTACAATGAGCAGTTCTTC
CDR3: CASSPLGGGLYNEQFF
size: -
V: TRBV4-2
D: -
J: TRBJ2-1

DNA: TGCGCCAGCAGCCTGCGGGGGGGAAACTACAATGAGCAGTTCTTC
CDR3: CASSLRGGNYNEQFF
size: -
V: TRBV5-1
D: TRBD2
J: TRBJ2-1